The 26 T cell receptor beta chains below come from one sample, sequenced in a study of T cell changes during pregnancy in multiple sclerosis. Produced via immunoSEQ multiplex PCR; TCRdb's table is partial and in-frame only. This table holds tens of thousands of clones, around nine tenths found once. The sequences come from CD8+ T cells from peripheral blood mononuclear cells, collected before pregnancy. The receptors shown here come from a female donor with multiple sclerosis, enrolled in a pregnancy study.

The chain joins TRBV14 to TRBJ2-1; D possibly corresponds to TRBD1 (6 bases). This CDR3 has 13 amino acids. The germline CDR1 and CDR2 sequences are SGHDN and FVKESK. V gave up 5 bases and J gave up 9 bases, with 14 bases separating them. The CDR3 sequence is CASSYTGFAEQFF. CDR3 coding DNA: TGTGCCAGCAGCTACACAGGGTTCGCTGAGCAGTTCTTC.

CDR3 nucleotide sequence: TGTGCCAGCAGCTTCCCCGTGGTAGCGGGGGTAAACACAGATACGCAGTATTTT. This gives the protein CASSFPVVAGVNTDTQYF. This chain connects TRBV7-9 to TRBJ2-3, with 9 bases lining up with TRBD2. V was pared by 3 bases and J by 2 bases, with 12 bases of the junction left unmatched. This CDR3 has 18 residues. The V gene's germline CDR1 is SEHNR and CDR2 FQNEAQ (reference sequence). Together with reference TRBV7-9 and TRBJ2-3, the CDR3 gives the full variable domain: DTGVSQNPRHKITKRGQNVTFRCDPISEHNRLYWYRQTLGQGPEFLTYFQNEAQLEKSRLLSDRFSAERPKGSFSTLEIQRTEQGDSAMYLCASSFPVVAGVNTDTQYFGPGTRLTVL.

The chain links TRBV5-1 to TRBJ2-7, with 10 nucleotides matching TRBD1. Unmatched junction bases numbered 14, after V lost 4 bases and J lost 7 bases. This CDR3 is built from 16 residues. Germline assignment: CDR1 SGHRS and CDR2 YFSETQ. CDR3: CASSPRLGTGAREQYF. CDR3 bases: TGCGCCAGCAGCCCGCGGCTCGGGACAGGGGCGAGGGAGCAGTACTTC. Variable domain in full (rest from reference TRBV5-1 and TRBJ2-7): KAGVTQTPRYLIKTRGQQVTLSCSPISGHRSVSWYQQTPGQGLQFLFEYFSETQRNKGNFPGRFSGRQFSNSRSEMNVSTLELGDSALYLCASSPRLGTGAREQYFGPGTRLTVT.

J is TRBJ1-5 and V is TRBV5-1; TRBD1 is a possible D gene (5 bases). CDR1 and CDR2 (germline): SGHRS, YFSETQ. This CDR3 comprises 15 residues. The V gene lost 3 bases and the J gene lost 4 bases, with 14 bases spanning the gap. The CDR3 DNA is TGCGCCAGCAGCTGGGGGGGGGACGGGAATCAGCCCCAGCATTTT. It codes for CASSWGGDGNQPQHF.

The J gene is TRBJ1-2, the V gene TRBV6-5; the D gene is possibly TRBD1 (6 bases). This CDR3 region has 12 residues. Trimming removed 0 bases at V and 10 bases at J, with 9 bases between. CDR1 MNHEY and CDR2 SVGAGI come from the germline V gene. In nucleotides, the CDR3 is TGTGCCAGCAGTTACTCGGGGGCCCTCTACACCTTC. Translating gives CASSYSGALYTF.

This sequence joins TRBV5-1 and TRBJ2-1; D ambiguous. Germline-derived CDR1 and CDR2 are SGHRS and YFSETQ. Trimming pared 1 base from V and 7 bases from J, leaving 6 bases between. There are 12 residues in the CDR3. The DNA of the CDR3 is TGCGCCAGCAGCTTGTTCCGGAATGAGCAGTTCTTC. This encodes CASSLFRNEQFF. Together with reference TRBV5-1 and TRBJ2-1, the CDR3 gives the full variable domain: KAGVTQTPRYLIKTRGQQVTLSCSPISGHRSVSWYQQTPGQGLQFLFEYFSETQRNKGNFPGRFSGRQFSNSRSEMNVSTLELGDSALYLCASSLFRNEQFFGPGTRLTVL.

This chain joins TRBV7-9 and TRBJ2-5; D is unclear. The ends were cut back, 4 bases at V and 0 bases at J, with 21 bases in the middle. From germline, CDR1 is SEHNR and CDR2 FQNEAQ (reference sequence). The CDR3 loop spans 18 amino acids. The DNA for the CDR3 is TGTGCCAGCAGCTCCCGCCGTACCTCCGATCTATACCAAGAGACCCAGTACTTC. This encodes CASSSRRTSDLYQETQYF. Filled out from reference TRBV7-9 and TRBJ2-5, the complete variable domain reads DTGVSQNPRHKITKRGQNVTFRCDPISEHNRLYWYRQTLGQGPEFLTYFQNEAQLEKSRLLSDRFSAERPKGSFSTLEIQRTEQGDSAMYLCASSSRRTSDLYQETQYFGPGTRLLVL.

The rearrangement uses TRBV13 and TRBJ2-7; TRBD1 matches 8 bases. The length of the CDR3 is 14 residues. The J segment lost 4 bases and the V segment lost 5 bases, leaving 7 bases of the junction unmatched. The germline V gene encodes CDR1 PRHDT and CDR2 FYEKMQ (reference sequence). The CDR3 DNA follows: TGTGCCAGCAGCGAACCCGGGACAGGTTACGAGCAGTACTTC. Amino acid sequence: CASSEPGTGYEQYF.

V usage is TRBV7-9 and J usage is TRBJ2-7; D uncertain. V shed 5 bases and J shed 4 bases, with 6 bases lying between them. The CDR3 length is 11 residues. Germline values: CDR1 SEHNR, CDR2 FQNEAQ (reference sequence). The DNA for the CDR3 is TGTGCCAGCAGCGCGCTTTACGAGCAGTACTTC. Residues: CASSALYEQYF. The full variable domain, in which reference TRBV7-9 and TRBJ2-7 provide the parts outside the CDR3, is DTGVSQNPRHKITKRGQNVTFRCDPISEHNRLYWYRQTLGQGPEFLTYFQNEAQLEKSRLLSDRFSAERPKGSFSTLEIQRTEQGDSAMYLCASSALYEQYFGPGTRLTVT.

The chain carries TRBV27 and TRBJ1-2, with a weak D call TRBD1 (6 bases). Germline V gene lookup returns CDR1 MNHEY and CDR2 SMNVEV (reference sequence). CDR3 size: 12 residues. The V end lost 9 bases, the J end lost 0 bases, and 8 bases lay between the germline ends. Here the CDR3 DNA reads TGTGCCAGTCGACAGGCTAACTATGGCTACACCTTC. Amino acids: CASRQANYGYTF.

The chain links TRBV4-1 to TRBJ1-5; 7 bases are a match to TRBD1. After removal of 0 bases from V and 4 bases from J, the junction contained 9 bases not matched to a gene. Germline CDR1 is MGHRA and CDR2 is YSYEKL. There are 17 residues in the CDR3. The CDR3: CASSQDPGAGGNQPQHF. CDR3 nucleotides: TGCGCCAGCAGCCAAGATCCCGGGGCAGGGGGTAATCAGCCCCAGCATTTT.

The CDR3 spells CSVADGEHTEAFF. The DNA for the CDR3 is TGCAGCGTTGCGGATGGGGAGCACACTGAAGCTTTCTTT. This chain uses TRBV29-1 with TRBJ1-1, with D unclear. Germline assignment: CDR1 SQVTM and CDR2 ANQGSEA. The CDR3 spans 13 residues. Trimming cost V 4 bases and J 3 bases, with 12 bases left between them.

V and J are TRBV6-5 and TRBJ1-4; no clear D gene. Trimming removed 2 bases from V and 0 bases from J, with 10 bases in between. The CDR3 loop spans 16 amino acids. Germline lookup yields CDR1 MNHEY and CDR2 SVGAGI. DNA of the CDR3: TGTGCCAGCAGTTACAGTGTGAGAGCAACTAATGAAAAACTGTTTTTT. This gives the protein CASSYSVRATNEKLFF.

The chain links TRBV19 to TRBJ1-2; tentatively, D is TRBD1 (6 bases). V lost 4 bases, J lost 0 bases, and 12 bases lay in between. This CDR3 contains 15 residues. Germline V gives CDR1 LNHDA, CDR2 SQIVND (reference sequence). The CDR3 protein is CASSNRAAPNYGYTF. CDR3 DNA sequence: TGTGCCAGTAGTAACAGGGCCGCCCCTAACTATGGCTACACCTTC.

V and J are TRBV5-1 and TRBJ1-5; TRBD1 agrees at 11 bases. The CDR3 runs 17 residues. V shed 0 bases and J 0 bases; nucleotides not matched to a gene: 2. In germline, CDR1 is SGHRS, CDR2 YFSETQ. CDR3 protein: CASSLGTGGYSNQPQHF. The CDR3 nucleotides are TGCGCCAGCAGCTTGGGGACAGGGGGCTATAGCAATCAGCCCCAGCATTTT.

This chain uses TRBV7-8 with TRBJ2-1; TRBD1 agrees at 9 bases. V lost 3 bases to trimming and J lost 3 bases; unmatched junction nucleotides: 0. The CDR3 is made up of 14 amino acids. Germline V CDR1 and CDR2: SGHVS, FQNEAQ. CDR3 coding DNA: TGTGCCAGCAGCTTGGGACAGGGCTACAATGAGCAGTTCTTC. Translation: CASSLGQGYNEQFF.

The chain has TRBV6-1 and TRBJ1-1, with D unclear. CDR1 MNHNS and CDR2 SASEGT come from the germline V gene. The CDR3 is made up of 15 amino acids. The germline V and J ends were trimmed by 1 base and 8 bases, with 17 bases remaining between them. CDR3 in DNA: TGTGCCAGCAGTGAAGGGCAACGGGATGTAGAAGAAGCTTTCTTT. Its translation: CASSEGQRDVEEAFF.

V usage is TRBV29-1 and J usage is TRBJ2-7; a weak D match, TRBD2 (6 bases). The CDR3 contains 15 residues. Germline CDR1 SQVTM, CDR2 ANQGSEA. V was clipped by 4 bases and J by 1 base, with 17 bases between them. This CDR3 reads CSVVVGRENSYEQYF. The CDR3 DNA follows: TGCAGCGTTGTCGTTGGACGGGAGAATTCCTACGAGCAGTACTTC.

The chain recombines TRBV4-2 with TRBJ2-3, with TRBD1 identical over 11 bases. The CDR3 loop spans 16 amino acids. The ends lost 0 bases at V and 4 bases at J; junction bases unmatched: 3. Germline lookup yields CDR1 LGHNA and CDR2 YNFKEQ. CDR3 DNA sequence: TGTGCCAGCAGCCAAGATTTGGGACAGGGGGCAGATACGCAGTATTTT. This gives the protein CASSQDLGQGADTQYF.

The CDR3 DNA follows: TGTGCCAGCTCACCACCGGCCGGGAGGGTCAATGAGCAGTTCTTC. It codes for CASSPPAGRVNEQFF. The chain joins TRBV18 to TRBJ2-1; 8 bases line up with TRBD2. Germline-derived CDR1 and CDR2 are KGHSH and LQKENI. CDR3 length: 15 residues. The junction had 4 bases not matched to a gene; V was cut back by 0 bases and J by 6 bases.

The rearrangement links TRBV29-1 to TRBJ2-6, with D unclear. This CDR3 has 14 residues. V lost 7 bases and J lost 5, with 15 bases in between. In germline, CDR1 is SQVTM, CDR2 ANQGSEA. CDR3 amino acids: CSAFPSDRANVLTF. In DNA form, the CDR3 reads TGCAGCGCCTTCCCATCCGACAGGGCCAACGTCCTGACTTTC.

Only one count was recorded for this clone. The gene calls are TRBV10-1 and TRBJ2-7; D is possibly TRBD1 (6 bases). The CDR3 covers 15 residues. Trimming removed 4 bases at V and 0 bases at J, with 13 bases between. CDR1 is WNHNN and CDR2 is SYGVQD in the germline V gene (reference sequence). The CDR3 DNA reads TGCGCCAGCAGTGGGACAGCGAAAAGCTCCTACGAGCAGTACTTC. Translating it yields CASSGTAKSSYEQYF.

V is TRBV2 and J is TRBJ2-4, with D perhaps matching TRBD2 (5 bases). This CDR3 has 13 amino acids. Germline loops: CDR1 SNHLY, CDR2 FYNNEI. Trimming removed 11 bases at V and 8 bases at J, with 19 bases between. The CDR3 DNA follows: TGTGCCCAAAGGATCGGGGAAGGATACATTCAGTACTTC. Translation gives CAQRIGEGYIQYF.

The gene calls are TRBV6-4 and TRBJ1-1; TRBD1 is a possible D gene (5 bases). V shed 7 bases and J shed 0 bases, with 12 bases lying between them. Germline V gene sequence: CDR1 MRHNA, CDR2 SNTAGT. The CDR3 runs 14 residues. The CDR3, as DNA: TGTGCCAGCACCCGTCCAGGGATGAACACTGAAGCTTTCTTT. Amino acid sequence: CASTRPGMNTEAFF.

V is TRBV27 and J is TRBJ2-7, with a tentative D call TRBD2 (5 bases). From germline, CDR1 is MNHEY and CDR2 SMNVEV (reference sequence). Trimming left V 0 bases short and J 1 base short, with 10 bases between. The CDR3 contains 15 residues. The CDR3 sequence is CASSLSRGPSYEQYF. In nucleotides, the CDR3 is TGTGCCAGCAGTTTATCCCGAGGGCCTTCCTACGAGCAGTACTTC.

The CDR3 sequence is CASSEVIAGADTQYF. The CDR3 bases are TGTGCCAGCAGTGAAGTGATAGCGGGAGCAGATACGCAGTATTTT. The chain carries TRBV2 and TRBJ2-3; 9 bases align to TRBD2. Germline V gene sequence: CDR1 SNHLY, CDR2 FYNNEI. This CDR3 spans 15 amino acids. Unmatched junction bases numbered 3, after V lost 1 base and J lost 4 bases.